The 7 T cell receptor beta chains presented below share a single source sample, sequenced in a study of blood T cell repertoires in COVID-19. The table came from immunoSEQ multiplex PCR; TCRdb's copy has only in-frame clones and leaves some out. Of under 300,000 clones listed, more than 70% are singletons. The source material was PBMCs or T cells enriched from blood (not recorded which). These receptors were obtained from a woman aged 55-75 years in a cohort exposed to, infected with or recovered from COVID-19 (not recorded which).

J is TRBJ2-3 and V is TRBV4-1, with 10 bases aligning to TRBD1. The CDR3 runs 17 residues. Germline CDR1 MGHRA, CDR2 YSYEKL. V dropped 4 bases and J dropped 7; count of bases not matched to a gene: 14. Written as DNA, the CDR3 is TGCGCCAGCAGCCCCCGCTCCGGGACAGGGGCTTCGAATACGCAGTATTTT. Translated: CASSPRSGTGASNTQYF.

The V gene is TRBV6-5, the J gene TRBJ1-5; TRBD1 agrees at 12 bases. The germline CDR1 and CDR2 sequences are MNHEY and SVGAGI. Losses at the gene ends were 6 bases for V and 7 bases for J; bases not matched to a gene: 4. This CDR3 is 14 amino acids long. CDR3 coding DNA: TGTGCCAGCAGCCGGGACAGGGGGCAGCAGCCCCAGCATTTT. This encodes CASSRDRGQQPQHF.

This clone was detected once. CDR3 DNA sequence: TGTGCCAGCAGTTTAACGGGGGGTGATGGCTACACCTTC. It encodes CASSLTGGDGYTF. The gene calls are TRBV27 and TRBJ1-2; the D gene is possibly TRBD1 (5 bases). The CDR3 extends over 13 amino acids. Germline lookup yields CDR1 MNHEY and CDR2 SMNVEV (reference sequence). Trimming pared 2 bases from V and 6 bases from J, leaving 10 bases between.

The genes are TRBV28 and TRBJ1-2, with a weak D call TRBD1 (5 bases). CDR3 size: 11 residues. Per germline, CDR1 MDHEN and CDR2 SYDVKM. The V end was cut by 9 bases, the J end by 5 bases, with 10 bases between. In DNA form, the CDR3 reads TGTGCCAGTATGGGGGGGTATGGCTACACCTTC. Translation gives CASMGGYGYTF.

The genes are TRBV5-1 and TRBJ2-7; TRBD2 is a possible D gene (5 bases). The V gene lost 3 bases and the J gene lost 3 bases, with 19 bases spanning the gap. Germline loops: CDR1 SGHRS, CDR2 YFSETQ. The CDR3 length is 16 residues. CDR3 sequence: CASSSGFGEPYYEQYF. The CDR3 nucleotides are TGCGCCAGCAGCTCGGGGTTCGGGGAGCCATACTACGAGCAGTACTTC.

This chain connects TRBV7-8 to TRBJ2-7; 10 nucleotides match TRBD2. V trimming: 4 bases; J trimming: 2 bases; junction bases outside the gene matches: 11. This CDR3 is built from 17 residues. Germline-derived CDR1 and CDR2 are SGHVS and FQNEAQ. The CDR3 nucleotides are TGTGCCAGCAGCTCATCCCAAGCGGGAGGGAGCACCTACGAGCAGTACTTC. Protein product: CASSSSQAGGSTYEQYF. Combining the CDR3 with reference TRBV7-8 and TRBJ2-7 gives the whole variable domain GAGVSQSPRYKVAKRGQDVALRCDPISGHVSLFWYQQALGQGPEFLTYFQNEAQLDKSGLPSDRFFAERPEGSVSTLKIQRTQQEDSAVYLCASSSSQAGGSTYEQYFGPGTRLTVT.

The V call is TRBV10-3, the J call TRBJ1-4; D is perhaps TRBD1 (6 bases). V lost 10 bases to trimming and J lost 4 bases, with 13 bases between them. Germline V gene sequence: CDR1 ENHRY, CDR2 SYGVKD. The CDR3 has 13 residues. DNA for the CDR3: TGTGCCACCCGCGGACAGATTAATGAAAAACTGTTTTTT. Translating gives CATRGQINEKLFF.